This T cell receptor beta chain was found in a study of blood T cell repertoires in COVID-19 (dated by TCRdb to about 2020). Looking at the study overall: Collaborator samples came from the United States, Italy and Spain and covered acute and convalescent phases of COVID-19. The prospective study material was composed of cDNA or gDNA derived from T cells, B-cell-depleted T cells, or PBMCs. Subjects who had been exposed to COVID-19, were actively infected with it, or had recovered from it provided the deeply sampled blood TCRbeta repertoires that made up the dataset. The repertoires were made available in a free public database intended to serve as a resource for research on the immune response to SARS-CoV-2. Samples came from the ongoing ImmuneRACE study (first 160 participants) plus 1,254 subjects from 6 global collaborators. A de-identified subject ID, COVID-19 status, age in years and sex were almost always included in the sample metadata. Where available, HLA class I and class II types were obtained from metadata supplied by the sample provider rather than from assay-based typing. Results and caveats for the whole study, not just this receptor: How much clinical and demographic metadata was included differed by source and by participant, and the metadata was provided uncurated.

The immunoSEQ Assay, a bias-controlled multiplex PCR, was used to amplify TCRbeta CDR3 regions from genomic DNA. In the source study's methods: Within the assay, amplification of reference gene primers was used to estimate how many nucleated cells each sample contained. To quantify the absolute abundance of each unique TCRbeta CDR3 rearrangement, sequence reads were collapsed and filtered. For each sample, productive Simpson clonality was calculated as the square root of Simpson's diversity index over productive rearrangements. Imported from immuneACCESS, the table was reduced by TCRdb to in-frame sequences with V and J called. These copies leave out some clones; in studies compared against another copy, an unresolved V gene accounts for under half, and the cause of the remainder is not known. V, J and clone size are taken as reported in that table, and D and trimming were inferred from the DNA itself. For this sample there are around 300,000 clones; around 88% appear just once. Approximately 5.7% of the sample belongs to the ten largest clones.

At the junction V is shortened by 10 bases and J by 0 bases; bases outside the gene matches: 10. CDR1 and CDR2 are read off the germline V gene (reference sequence) as LNHDA and SQIVND. Counted from cysteine to phenylalanine, this CDR3 has 17 amino acids. The sequence is cut down to CDR3 DNA, 51 bases in frame from base 1. Of note for this clone: Its specific antigen is unknown. The sample holds no much larger clone one base away, and base qualities are not on file.

Participants in the prospective study were aged roughly 18 to 100 years, lived in under 30 United States geographic areas, and enrolled through a virtual design. To assign participants to cohorts, the prospective study relied on clinical history that participants themselves reported in a screening survey and a study questionnaire. Recovered participants in ImmuneRACE Cohort 3 were defined by two consecutive negative NP/OP PCR tests, clearance by a healthcare professional, or resolution of symptoms. In the prospective study, whole blood, serum and a nasopharyngeal or oropharyngeal swab were collected from each participant by mobile phlebotomists. Prospective study participants could optionally give additional blood draws and questionnaires over an approximately 2-month period. Before DNA extraction, blood samples from the prospective study were shipped at room temperature or frozen.

The rearrangement combines TRBV19 with TRBJ1-4; the junction holds 11 bases that match TRBD1. The sequence derives from a woman in her forties who had recovered from COVID-19. The material sequenced was PBMCs or T cells enriched from blood (not recorded which). At the DNA level, the sequence is TGTGCCACTTCGGACAGGGGGCGTCCCTCAACTAATGAAAAACTGTTTTTT. Its translation reads: CATSDRGRPSTNEKLFF.